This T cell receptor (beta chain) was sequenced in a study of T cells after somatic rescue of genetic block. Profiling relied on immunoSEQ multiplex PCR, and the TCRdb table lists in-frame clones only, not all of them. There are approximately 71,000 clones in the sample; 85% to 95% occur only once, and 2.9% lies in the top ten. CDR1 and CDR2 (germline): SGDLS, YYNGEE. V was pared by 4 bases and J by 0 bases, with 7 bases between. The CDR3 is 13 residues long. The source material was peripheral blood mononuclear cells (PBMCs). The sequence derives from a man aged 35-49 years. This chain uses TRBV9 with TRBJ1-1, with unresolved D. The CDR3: CASSPGVNTEAFF. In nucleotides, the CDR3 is TGTGCCAGCAGCCCCGGGGTGAACACTGAAGCTTTCTTT.